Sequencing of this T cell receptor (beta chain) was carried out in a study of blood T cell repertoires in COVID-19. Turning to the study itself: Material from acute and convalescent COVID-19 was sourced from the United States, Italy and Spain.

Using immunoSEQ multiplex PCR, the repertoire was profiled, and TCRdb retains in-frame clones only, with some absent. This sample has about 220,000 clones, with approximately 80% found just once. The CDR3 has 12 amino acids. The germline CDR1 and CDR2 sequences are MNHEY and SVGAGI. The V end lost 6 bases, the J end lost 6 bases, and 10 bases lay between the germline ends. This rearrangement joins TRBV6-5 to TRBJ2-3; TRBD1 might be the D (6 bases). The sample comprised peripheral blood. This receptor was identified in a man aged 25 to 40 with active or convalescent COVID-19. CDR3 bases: TGTGCCAGCAGCCGTCAGGGGGATACGCAGTATTTT. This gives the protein CASSRQGDTQYF.